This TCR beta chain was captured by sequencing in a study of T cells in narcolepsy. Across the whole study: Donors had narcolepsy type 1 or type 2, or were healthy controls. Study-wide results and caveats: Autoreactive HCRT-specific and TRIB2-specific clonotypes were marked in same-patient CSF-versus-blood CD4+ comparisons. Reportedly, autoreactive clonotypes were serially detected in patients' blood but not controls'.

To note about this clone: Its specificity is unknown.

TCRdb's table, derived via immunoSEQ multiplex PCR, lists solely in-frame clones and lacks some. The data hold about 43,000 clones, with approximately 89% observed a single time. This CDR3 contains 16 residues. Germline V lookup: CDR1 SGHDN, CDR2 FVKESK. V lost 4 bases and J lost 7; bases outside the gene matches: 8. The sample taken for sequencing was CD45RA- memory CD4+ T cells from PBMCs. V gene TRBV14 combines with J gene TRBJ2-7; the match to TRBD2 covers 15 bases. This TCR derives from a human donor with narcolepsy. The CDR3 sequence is CASSPGLAGGFTEQYF. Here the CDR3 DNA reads TGTGCCAGCAGCCCGGGACTAGCGGGGGGCTTTACAGAGCAGTACTTC.